This T cell receptor beta chain comes out of a study of PD-L1 blockade in urothelial cancer. Study background: Males with urothelial cancer arising in the bladder constituted about 90% of the roughly 30 patients. Findings and caveats of the study: Greater 3-week expansion of tumor-associated blood clones was recorded for durable-benefit patients.

Time point in this sample: pretreatment peripheral blood. CDR1 and CDR2 (germline): KGHSH, LQKENI. Trimming left V 3 bases short and J 8 bases short, with 11 bases between. The CDR3 is made up of 13 amino acids. On this clone: Antigen unknown.

Profiling relied on immunoSEQ multiplex PCR, and the TCRdb table lists in-frame clones only, not all of them. The table lists roughly 90,000 clones, roughly nine tenths of them singletons, with around 0.94% in the top ten. Source: PBMCs, taken around atezolizumab (anti-PD-L1) treatment. The receptor's source is a woman over 75 with urothelial cancer. The chain recombines TRBV18 with TRBJ2-1; D call uncertain. The chain's CDR3 is CASSPPLSDEQFF. DNA of the CDR3: TGTGCCAGCTCACCCCCTCTTTCCGATGAGCAGTTCTTC.